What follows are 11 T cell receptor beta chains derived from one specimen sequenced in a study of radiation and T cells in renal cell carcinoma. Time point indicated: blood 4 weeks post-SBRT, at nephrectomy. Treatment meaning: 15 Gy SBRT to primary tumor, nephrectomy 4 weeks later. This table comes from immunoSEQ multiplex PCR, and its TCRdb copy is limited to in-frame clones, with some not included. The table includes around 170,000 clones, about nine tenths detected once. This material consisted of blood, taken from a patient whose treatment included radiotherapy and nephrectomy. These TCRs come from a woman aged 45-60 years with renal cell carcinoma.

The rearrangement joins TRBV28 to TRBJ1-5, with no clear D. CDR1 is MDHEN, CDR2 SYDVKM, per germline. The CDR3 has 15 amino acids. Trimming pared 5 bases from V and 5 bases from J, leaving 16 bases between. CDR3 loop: CASSVLGGGHQPQHF. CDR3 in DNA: TGTGCCAGCAGTGTCTTGGGAGGAGGGCATCAGCCCCAGCATTTT.

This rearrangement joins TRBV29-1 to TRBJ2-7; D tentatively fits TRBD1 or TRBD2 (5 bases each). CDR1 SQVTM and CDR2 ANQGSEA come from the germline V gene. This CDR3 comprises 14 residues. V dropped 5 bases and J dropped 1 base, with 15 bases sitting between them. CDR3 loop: CSVLFRDRSYEQYF. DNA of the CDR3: TGCAGCGTTTTATTCCGGGACCGATCCTACGAGCAGTACTTC.

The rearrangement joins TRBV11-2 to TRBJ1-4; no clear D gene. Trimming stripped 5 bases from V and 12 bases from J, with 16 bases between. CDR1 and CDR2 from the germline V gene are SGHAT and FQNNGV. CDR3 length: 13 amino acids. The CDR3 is CASSATRIGELFF. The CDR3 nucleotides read TGTGCCAGCAGCGCCACACGGATCGGGGAACTGTTTTTT. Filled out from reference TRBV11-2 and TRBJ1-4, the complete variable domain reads EAGVAQSPRYKIIEKRQSVAFWCNPISGHATLYWYQQILGQGPKLLIQFQNNGVVDDSQLPKDRFSAERLKGVDSTLKIQPAKLEDSAVYLCASSATRIGELFFGSGTQLSVL.

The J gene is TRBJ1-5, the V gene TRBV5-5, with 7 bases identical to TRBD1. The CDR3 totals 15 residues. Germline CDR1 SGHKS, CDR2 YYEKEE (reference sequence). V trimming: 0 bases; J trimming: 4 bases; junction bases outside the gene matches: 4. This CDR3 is CASSLAPGQNQPQHF. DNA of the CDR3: TGTGCCAGCAGCTTGGCCCCGGGACAGAATCAGCCCCAGCATTTT.

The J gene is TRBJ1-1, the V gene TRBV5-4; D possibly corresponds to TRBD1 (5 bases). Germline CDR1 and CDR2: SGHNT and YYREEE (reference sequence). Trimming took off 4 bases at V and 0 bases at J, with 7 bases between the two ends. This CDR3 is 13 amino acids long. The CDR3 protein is CASSRDLNTEAFF. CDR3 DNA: TGTGCCAGCAGCCGGGACTTGAACACTGAAGCTTTCTTT. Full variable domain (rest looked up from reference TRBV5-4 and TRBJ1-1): ETGVTQSPTHLIKTRGQQVTLRCSSQSGHNTVSWYQQALGQGPQFIFQYYREEENGRGNFPPRFSGLQFPNYSSELNVNALELDDSALYLCASSRDLNTEAFFGQGTRLTVV.

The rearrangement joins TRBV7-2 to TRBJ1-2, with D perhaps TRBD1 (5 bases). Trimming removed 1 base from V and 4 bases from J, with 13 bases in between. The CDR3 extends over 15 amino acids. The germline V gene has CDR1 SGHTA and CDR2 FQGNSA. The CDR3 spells CASSLGDDSIYGYTF. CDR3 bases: TGTGCCAGCAGCTTAGGGGACGACAGCATCTATGGCTACACCTTC.

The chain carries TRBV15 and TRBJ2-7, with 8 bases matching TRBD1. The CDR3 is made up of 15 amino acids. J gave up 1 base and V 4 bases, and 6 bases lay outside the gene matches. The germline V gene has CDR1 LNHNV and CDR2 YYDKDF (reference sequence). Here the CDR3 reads CATSKRDRSSYEQYF. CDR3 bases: TGTGCCACCAGCAAAAGGGACAGGTCTTCCTACGAGCAGTACTTC. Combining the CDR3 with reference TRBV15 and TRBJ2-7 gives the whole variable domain DAMVIQNPRYQVTQFGKPVTLSCSQTLNHNVMYWYQQKSSQAPKLLFHYYDKDFNNEADTPDNFQSRRPNTSFCFLDIRSPGLGDTAMYLCATSKRDRSSYEQYFGPGTRLTVT.

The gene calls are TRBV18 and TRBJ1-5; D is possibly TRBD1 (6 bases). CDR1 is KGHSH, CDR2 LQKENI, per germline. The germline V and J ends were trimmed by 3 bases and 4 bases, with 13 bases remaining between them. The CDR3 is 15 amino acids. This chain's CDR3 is CASSPGTPMNQPQHF. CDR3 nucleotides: TGTGCCAGCTCACCCGGGACACCTATGAATCAGCCCCAGCATTTT.

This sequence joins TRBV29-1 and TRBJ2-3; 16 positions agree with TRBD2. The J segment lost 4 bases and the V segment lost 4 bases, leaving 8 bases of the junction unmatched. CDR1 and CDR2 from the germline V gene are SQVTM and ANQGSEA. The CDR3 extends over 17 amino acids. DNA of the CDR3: TGCAGCGTTGCCGGGACTAGCGGGGGGGCAAGTGCAGATACGCAGTATTTT. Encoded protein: CSVAGTSGGASADTQYF.

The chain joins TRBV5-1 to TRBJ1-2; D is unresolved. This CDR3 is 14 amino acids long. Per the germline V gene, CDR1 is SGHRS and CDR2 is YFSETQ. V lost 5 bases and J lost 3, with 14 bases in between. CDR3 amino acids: CASRVTEGDYGYTF. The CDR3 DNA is TGCGCCAGCAGAGTTACGGAGGGCGACTATGGCTACACCTTC.

CDR3 DNA: TGTGCCATCAGTGAGACGGGGGACAGGGGGCTGGAGACCCAGTACTTC. Translation gives CAISETGDRGLETQYF. The V gene is TRBV10-3, the J gene TRBJ2-5, with 12 bases aligning to TRBD1. The CDR3 consists of 16 residues. Germline CDR1 reads ENHRY; CDR2 reads SYGVKD. After removal of 2 bases from V and 5 bases from J, the junction contained 6 bases not matched to a gene.